This record looks at one T cell receptor beta chain sequence and its context. The record originates from a study of blood T cell repertoires in COVID-19. Original processing notes: Nucleated cell number was recorded as an estimate derived from reference gene primer amplification. Profiled with immunoSEQ multiplex PCR; TCRdb holds only in-frame clones, not every one. The DNA gave D and trimming, while V, J and clone size come from that table. The data show some 69,000 clones, 65% to 85% seen once. Trimming at V came to 5 bases and at J to 2 bases, leaving 12 bases not matched to a gene. CDR1 is SEHNR, CDR2 FQNEAQ, per germline (reference sequence). The CDR3 extends over 17 amino acids.

This rearrangement joins TRBV7-9 to TRBJ2-7, with 10 bases aligning to TRBD2. Sequencing was carried out using peripheral blood. This receptor was taken from a man between 60 and 75 years old with acute or convalescent COVID-19. CDR3: CASSPPAGAGGTYEQYF. CDR3 DNA sequence: TGTGCCAGCAGCCCGCCTGCGGGAGCGGGGGGGACCTACGAGCAGTACTTC.